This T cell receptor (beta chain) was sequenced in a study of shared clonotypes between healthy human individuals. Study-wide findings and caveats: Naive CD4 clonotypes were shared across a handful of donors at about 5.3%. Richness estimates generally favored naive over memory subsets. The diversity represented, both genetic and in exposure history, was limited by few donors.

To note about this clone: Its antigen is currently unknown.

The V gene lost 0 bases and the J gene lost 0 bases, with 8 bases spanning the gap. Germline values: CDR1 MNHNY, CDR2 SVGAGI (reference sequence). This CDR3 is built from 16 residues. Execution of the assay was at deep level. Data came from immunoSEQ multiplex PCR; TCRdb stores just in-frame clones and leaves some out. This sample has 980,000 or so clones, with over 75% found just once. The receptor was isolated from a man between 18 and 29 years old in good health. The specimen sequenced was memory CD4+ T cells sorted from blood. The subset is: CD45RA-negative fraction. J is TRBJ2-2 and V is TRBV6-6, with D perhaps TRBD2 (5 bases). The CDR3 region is CASSYSGLSNTGELFF. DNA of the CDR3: TGTGCCAGCAGTTACTCTGGACTTTCGAACACCGGGGAGCTGTTTTTT.